A single sample gave rise to the 17 T cell receptor beta chains below, sequenced in a study of blood T cells in healthy people across ages. With a J-beta primer mix and a sample-barcoded 5' primer, a second PCR ran about 7 to 12 cycles. TCRdb called the 5' RACE reads again in MiXCR, with one record for every CDR3 protein. The sample records over 500,000 distinct CDR3 sequences, about 27% being singletons. This sample also belongs to another study, concerning T cells of mothers and their children.

Sequenced: blood. The receptors here all came from a boy aged 2 to 10 in good health.

The chain combines TRBV3-1 with TRBJ2-5, with D perhaps matching TRBD2 (6 bases). The J call may be faulty, since TRBJ2-1 better matches the DNA end. The germline CDR1 and CDR2 sequences are LGHDT and YNNKEL (reference sequence). The CDR3 totals 14 residues. CDR3 sequence: CASSEGLPSYEQFF. CDR3 sequence (DNA): TGTGCCAGCAGCGAGGGACTGCCCTCATATGAGCAGTTCTTC.

This clonotype was found a few times. The rearrangement uses TRBV5-1 and TRBJ1-1, with D hard to call. The germline V and J ends were trimmed by 1 base and 3 bases, with 16 bases remaining between them. The length of the CDR3 is 16 residues. CDR1 SGHRS and CDR2 YFSETQ come from the germline V gene. In DNA form, the CDR3 reads TGCGCCAGCAGCTTGTATTCTTGGGTTTGGGACACTGAAGCTTTCTTT. It encodes CASSLYSWVWDTEAFF.

V usage is TRBV9 and J usage is TRBJ2-7, with TRBD2 matching 7 bases. Germline V CDR1 and CDR2: SGDLS, YYNGEE. The CDR3 is 15 residues long. J lost 6 bases, V lost 0 bases, and 9 bases had no gene match. As DNA, the CDR3 is TGTGCCAGCAGCGTAGATGGGAGGGTGGTTGGCGAGCAGTACTTC. Its protein product is CASSVDGRVVGEQYF.

This clonotype was observed at least ten times. The chain combines TRBV27 with TRBJ1-1; D unclear. Germline CDR1 and CDR2: MNHEY and SMNVEV (reference sequence). The CDR3 is 15 amino acids. V lost 5 bases and J lost 3, with 16 bases in between. The CDR3, as DNA: TGTGCCAGCAGTGATCTAATGGGCGGGTACACTGAAGCTTTCTTT. This gives the protein CASSDLMGGYTEAFF.

The chain joins TRBV6-1 to TRBJ1-5, with D unclear. The CDR3 is made up of 17 amino acids. Germline loops: CDR1 MNHNS, CDR2 SASEGT. V lost 5 bases to trimming and J lost 0 bases, with 17 bases between them. CDR3 DNA: TGTGCCAGCAGTAGCCGAGGACGGCAATATAGCAATCAGCCCCAGCATTTT. Its protein product is CASSSRGRQYSNQPQHF.

This rearrangement joins TRBV20-1 to TRBJ2-1; D may be TRBD1 (6 bases). Germline CDR1 reads DFQATT; CDR2 reads SNEGSKA (reference sequence). V lost 0 bases, J lost 2 bases, and 11 bases lay in between. CDR3 length equals 15 residues. CDR3 sequence (DNA): TGCAGTGCTAGAGAACCCCGGACAGCCTACAATGAGCAGTTCTTC. It translates to CSAREPRTAYNEQFF.

This clonotype was seen at least ten times. This chain joins TRBV21-1 and TRBJ2-7; the D segment call TRBD2 is taken from the table without a DNA check. TRBV21-1 is marked as a pseudogene. The CDR3 is made up of 20 amino acids. The CDR3 loop is CASTRPTSGGPRTSSYEQYF. DNA of the CDR3: TGTGCCAGCACCCGCCCTACTAGCGGGGGCCCCCGAACCTCTTCCTACGAGCAGTACTTC.

This clonotype was seen a handful of times. The chain has TRBV25-1 and TRBJ2-5; 13 bases match TRBD2. Near its end, the DNA agrees better with TRBJ2-1, so the J call may be wrong. The CDR3 loop spans 18 amino acids. Germline-derived CDR1 and CDR2 are MGHDK and SYGVNS. The CDR3 nucleotides are TGTGCCAGCAGTGAATTAGGGGCCGGACTAGCGGGAGTCAGAGAGCAGTTCTTC. As protein: CASSELGAGLAGVREQFF.

The chain is built from TRBV6-2 or TRBV6-3 and TRBJ2-3; TRBD1 matches 8 bases. Germline lookup yields CDR1 MNHEY and CDR2 SVGEGT. The CDR3 covers 16 residues. Trimming cost V 0 bases and J 2 bases; bases outside gene matches: 4. CDR3 in amino acids: CASSYSRDRNTDTQYF. CDR3 DNA: TGTGCCAGCAGTTACTCGAGGGACAGGAACACAGATACGCAGTATTTT.

This clonotype was detected ten times or more. The rearrangement uses TRBV12-3 or TRBV12-4 and TRBJ2-5; 11 bases line up with TRBD2. With V trimmed by 5 bases and J by 2 bases, 4 bases remained unmatched. The CDR3 is 15 amino acids. This CDR3 is CASSPRLAGQETQYF. The CDR3 nucleotides read TGTGCCAGCAGTCCGAGACTAGCGGGGCAAGAGACCCAGTACTTC.

This chain links TRBV6-5 with TRBJ2-5; D is unclear. Deletions cut 7 bases from V and 4 bases from J, with 16 bases between. The CDR3 sequence is 14 residues long. In germline, CDR1 is MNHEY, CDR2 SVGAGI. CDR3 coding DNA: TGTGCCAGCAAACGCGGCCAAGTCGGAGAGACCCAGTACTTC. Its protein product is CASKRGQVGETQYF.

This sequence joins TRBV12-3 or TRBV12-4 and TRBJ2-5; possible D gene TRBD1, 6 bases. CDR3 length: 13 residues. The V gene lost 5 bases and the J gene lost 5 bases, with 12 bases spanning the gap. Here the CDR3 DNA reads TGTGCCAGCAGTGATTCAGGGGTGGAGACCCAGTACTTC. Protein sequence: CASSDSGVETQYF.

This chain joins TRBV11-2 and TRBJ2-1, with D possibly matching TRBD2 (6 bases). The CDR3 runs 16 residues. Trimming left V 0 bases short and J 7 bases short, with 16 bases between. CDR1 is SGHAT and CDR2 is FQNNGV in the germline V gene. CDR3 residues: CASSLDLLRGTNEQFF. As DNA, the CDR3 is TGTGCCAGCAGCTTAGATCTTCTCCGCGGGACGAATGAGCAGTTCTTC.

The chain links TRBV29-1 to TRBJ1-2, with 10 nucleotides matching TRBD1. The CDR3 loop spans 13 amino acids. V shed 7 bases and J 8 bases; nucleotides not matched to a gene: 10. Germline CDR1 and CDR2: SQVTM and ANQGSEA. The CDR3 loop reads CSAGTGDPWGYTF. The CDR3 nucleotides are TGCAGCGCCGGGACAGGGGATCCCTGGGGCTACACCTTC.

This clonotype was counted between two and nine times. V is TRBV20-1 and J is TRBJ1-2, with TRBD1 as a possible D gene (5 bases). V gave up 2 bases and J gave up 1 base, with 11 bases separating them. From germline, CDR1 is DFQATT and CDR2 SNEGSKA (reference sequence). CDR3 length equals 14 residues. The CDR3 sequence: CSARRGHLNYGYTF. The CDR3 coding sequence is TGCAGTGCTAGAAGAGGACACCTTAACTATGGCTACACCTTC.

This clonotype was observed a few times. The rearrangement links TRBV10-3 to TRBJ2-1; TRBD2 might be the D (6 bases). Trimming took 2 bases from V and 5 from J, leaving 13 bases between them. CDR3 size: 15 residues. The germline V gene encodes CDR1 ENHRY and CDR2 SYGVKD. DNA of the CDR3: TGTGCCATCAGTGAGGGGGACTCCATTGACAATGAGCAGTTCTTC. It is translated as CAISEGDSIDNEQFF.

The chain uses TRBV11-2 and TRBJ1-1; perhaps TRBD1 as D (5 bases). The germline V gene has CDR1 SGHAT and CDR2 FQNNGV. V lost 5 bases and J 3 bases, leaving 16 bases between the germline ends. The CDR3 is 15 residues long. The CDR3 here is CASSPARGMDTEAFF. For the CDR3, the DNA is TGTGCCAGCAGCCCAGCCCGGGGCATGGACACTGAAGCTTTCTTT.